This T cell receptor beta chain was identified in a study of cytomegalovirus exposure and HLA in healthy donors. In the case of this clone: The target antigen is unknown.

Study-wide results and caveats: It was in a later analysis that TCR association rates were seen to vary by HLA locus, highest for DRB1 and lowest for HLA-C. The study had only CMV serostatus as immune exposure information. On later analysis, the bulk of CMV-associated TCR beta chains appeared to be HLA-restricted. Presence/absence analyses rested on an assumption that sequencing depth was roughly uniform across donors.

PCR used 60 Vbeta primers and 13 Jbeta primers. Here immunoSEQ multiplex PCR was the method, and the copy in TCRdb shows in-frame clones only, minus some. The sample table sets out 140,000 to 150,000 clones. The CDR3 sequence is 18 residues long. The V gene's germline CDR1 is MNHEY and CDR2 SMNVEV (reference sequence). Trimming shortened V by 6 bases and J by 0 bases, and 18 bases separated the two germline ends. The sample was PBMCs. The receptor's source is a male donor in good health and CMV-seronegative. The rearrangement links TRBV27 to TRBJ2-6; tentatively, D is TRBD1 (6 bases). In DNA form, the CDR3 reads TGTGCCAGCAGCCTTTTGACAGGCGTCCTCTCTGGGGCCAACGTCCTGACTTTC. This encodes CASSLLTGVLSGANVLTF.